Shown below are 10 T cell receptor beta chains from a single sample sequenced in a study of tumour-infiltrating T cells in Burkitt lymphoma. The protocol was immunoSEQ multiplex PCR, while the TCRdb copy is restricted to in-frame clones and leaves out a portion. Among about 610 clones, 75% to 90% were seen once, and the ten largest hold around a fifth. Sequencing input: tumor tissue. These receptors all come from a human donor with diffuse large B-cell lymphoma.

V usage is TRBV4-1 and J usage is TRBJ1-4; D gene ambiguous. The CDR3 sequence is 16 residues long. The V gene lost 4 bases and the J gene lost 4 bases, with 16 bases spanning the gap. Per germline, CDR1 MGHRA and CDR2 YSYEKL. CDR3 protein: CASSRDVTMINEKLFF. The DNA of the CDR3 is TGCGCCAGCAGCCGAGACGTGACCATGATTAATGAAAAACTGTTTTTT.

The CDR3 here is CAWSPTGNTIYF. The CDR3 bases are TGTGCCTGGAGTCCAACAGGGAACACCATATATTTT. This rearrangement joins TRBV30 to TRBJ1-3; possible D gene TRBD1, 6 bases. The V end was cut by 2 bases, the J end by 7 bases, with 9 bases between. Germline CDR1 reads GTSNPN; CDR2 reads SVGIG (reference sequence). The CDR3 covers 12 residues.

The chain uses TRBV7-9 and TRBJ1-6, with a weak D call TRBD1 (5 bases). The CDR3 sequence is 16 residues long. In germline, CDR1 is SEHNR, CDR2 FQNEAQ (reference sequence). V was clipped by 1 base and J by 3 bases, with 10 bases between them. CDR3 amino acids: CASSLGQGFYNSPLHF. Written as DNA, the CDR3 is TGTGCCAGCAGCTTAGGGCAGGGATTCTATAATTCACCCCTCCACTTT.

The V gene is TRBV27, the J gene TRBJ2-7; D gene unclear. Trimming left V 5 bases short and J 1 base short, with 6 bases between. The V gene's germline CDR1 is MNHEY and CDR2 SMNVEV (reference sequence). The CDR3 totals 12 residues. CDR3 bases: TGTGCCAGCAGTACCGATTCCTACGAGCAGTACTTC. Protein product: CASSTDSYEQYF.

This chain joins TRBV27 and TRBJ1-4; possibly TRBD1 for D (6 bases). The CDR3 length is 13 residues. V lost 2 bases and J 9 bases, leaving 10 bases between the germline ends. Germline CDR1 is MNHEY and CDR2 is SMNVEV (reference sequence). CDR3 bases: TGTGCCAGCAGTTTACAGGGGCGGAAAAAACTGTTTTTT. It specifies CASSLQGRKKLFF.

This chain links TRBV7-8 with TRBJ2-1; D tentatively reads TRBD1 or TRBD2 (5 bases each). Germline V gene data show CDR1 as SGHVS and CDR2 as FQNEAQ. CDR3 length: 14 amino acids. The V gene lost 4 bases and the J gene lost 7 bases, with 14 bases spanning the gap. In DNA form, the CDR3 reads TGTGCCAGCAGCTCACAGGACTGGCTGAATGAGCAGTTCTTC. It translates to CASSSQDWLNEQFF.

The table lists this clone with a few counts. As DNA, the CDR3 is TGTGCCAGCAGTGAACGAGGGGAAATTGATGGCTACACCTTC. It codes for CASSERGEIDGYTF. This sequence joins TRBV6-1 and TRBJ1-2, with D possibly being TRBD1 (5 bases). The V end was cut by 2 bases, the J end by 6 bases, with 13 bases between. Germline V lookup: CDR1 MNHNS, CDR2 SASEGT. The CDR3 totals 14 residues.

J is TRBJ1-6 and V is TRBV7-6; no definite D call. CDR1 is SGHVS, CDR2 FNYEAQ, per germline. Trimming stripped 1 base from V and 6 bases from J, with 7 bases between. CDR3 length equals 14 residues. DNA for the CDR3: TGTGCCAGCAGCTTAGAGGGTGGTAATTCACCCCTCCACTTT. Protein: CASSLEGGNSPLHF.

This chain connects TRBV5-1 to TRBJ2-3; a weak D match, TRBD2 (5 bases). V gave up 0 bases and J gave up 6 bases, with 14 bases separating them. This CDR3 is built from 15 residues. Germline V CDR1 and CDR2: SGHRS, YFSETQ. The CDR3 sequence is CASSLELPSPDTQYF. The CDR3 DNA reads as TGCGCCAGCAGCTTGGAGCTCCCTAGCCCCGATACGCAGTATTTT.

This rearrangement joins TRBV7-9 to TRBJ2-5; D gene unclear. The CDR3 has 15 residues. Trimming cost V 5 bases and J 4 bases, with 17 bases left between them. The germline gives CDR1 SEHNR, CDR2 FQNEAQ (reference sequence). The chain's CDR3 is CASSQKRRLGETQYF. Written as DNA, the CDR3 is TGTGCCAGCAGCCAAAAGAGGAGATTAGGAGAGACCCAGTACTTC.